This TCR beta chain emerged from a study of blood T cell repertoires in COVID-19 (dated by TCRdb to 2018 to 2020). Broadly, across the study: The collaborator samples originated in the United States, Italy and Spain and spanned the acute and convalescent phases of COVID-19. The prospective study material was composed of cDNA or gDNA derived from T cells, B-cell-depleted T cells, or PBMCs. Deeply sampled blood TCRbeta repertoires from subjects exposed to, actively infected with, or recovered from COVID-19 were included in the dataset. The repertoires were released in a freely available public database meant as a resource for research on the immune response to SARS-CoV-2. The samples were drawn from the first 160 participants of the ongoing ImmuneRACE study and from 1,254 subjects provided by 6 global collaborators. Nearly every sample came with metadata listing a de-identified subject ID, COVID-19 status, age in years and sex. Where available, HLA class I and class II types were taken from metadata supplied by the sample provider and were not determined by assay-based typing.

V is clipped by 8 bases and J by 14 bases, and the sequence between their germline boundaries is 6 bases long. The CDR3 sequence holds 8 residues, the cysteine and phenylalanine included. The sequence is cut down to CDR3 DNA, 24 bases in frame from base 1. Based on the germline V gene, the CDR1 and CDR2 sequences are KGHDR and SFDVKD. Collaborating institutions collected whole blood in K2EDTA tubes following their own protocols. For TCRbeta analysis, collaborators shipped samples as frozen whole blood, isolated PBMCs, or DNA extracted from either of those sample types. The paper as a whole reports these results and caveats: The amount of clinical and demographic metadata varied by source and participant and was provided uncurated.

Notes on this clone: The antigen it recognizes is unknown. Per-nucleotide qualities are absent, and no much larger clonotype sits a single base away.

TCRbeta CDR3 regions were amplified from genomic DNA using the immunoSEQ Assay, a bias-controlled multiplex PCR. The authors processed their data as follows. The number of nucleated cells in each sample was estimated by amplification of reference gene primers within the assay. To quantify the absolute abundance of each unique TCRbeta CDR3 rearrangement, sequence reads were collapsed and filtered. For each sample, productive Simpson clonality was calculated by taking the square root of Simpson's diversity index across productive rearrangements. TCRdb mirrors the immuneACCESS table, restricted to in-frame sequences. Some clones are absent from its copies; in checked studies, under half trace to an unresolved V gene, and the reason for the others is unknown. That table furnishes V, J and clone size, whereas the DNA furnished D and trimming. For this sample there are 35,000 to 45,000 clones; about 82% appear just once. Around 60% of the sample lies in the top ten.

The sequence was collected from a man in his 70s with acute or convalescent COVID-19. The chain was built from TRBV24-1 and TRBJ2-1, with an unclear D gene assignment. Sequencing input: peripheral blood. The CDR3 in this case is CATIREFF. The DNA sequence follows: TGTGCCACCATCCGAGAGTTCTTC.